Following are 9 T cell receptor beta chains from one sample sequenced in a study of blood T cell repertoires in COVID-19. Clones were sequenced by immunoSEQ multiplex PCR, and TCRdb holds only the in-frame ones, with some missing. The sample consists of approximately 320,000 clones, approximately 86% of them appearing once. Sequencing was performed on PBMCs or T cells enriched from blood (not recorded which). The receptors originated from a woman aged 18-29 years who had recovered from COVID-19.

The rearrangement joins TRBV2 to TRBJ1-1, with TRBD1 identical over 7 bases. CDR1 SNHLY and CDR2 FYNNEI come from the germline V gene. V lost 8 bases, J lost 1 base, and 10 bases stayed unmatched. This CDR3 spans 15 amino acids. The CDR3 loop reads CASSWDSISNTEAFF. The CDR3 DNA follows: TGTGCCAGCTCGTGGGACAGTATCTCGAACACTGAAGCTTTCTTT.

The genes are TRBV11-1 and TRBJ2-7; TRBD1 agrees at 7 bases. The CDR3 spans 15 residues. Germline CDR1 SGHAT, CDR2 FQDESV (reference sequence). V lost 3 bases and J lost 0; bases outside the gene matches: 5. CDR3 coding DNA: TGTGCCAGCAGCTTTGACAGGGCCTTCTCCTACGAGCAGTACTTC. It yields the protein CASSFDRAFSYEQYF.

The rearrangement uses TRBV19 and TRBJ1-3; maybe TRBD1 (5 bases). The CDR3 totals 15 residues. V was pared by 3 bases and J by 0 bases, with 9 bases between. Germline V gives CDR1 LNHDA, CDR2 SQIVND (reference sequence). The CDR3: CASSMDKASGNTIYF. DNA of the CDR3: TGTGCCAGTAGTATGGACAAAGCCTCTGGAAACACCATATATTTT.

The gene calls are TRBV15 and TRBJ1-2; 11 bases align to TRBD1. The V gene's germline CDR1 is LNHNV and CDR2 YYDKDF (reference sequence). This CDR3 is 17 amino acids long. V was clipped by 0 bases and J by 4 bases; unmatched bases: 7. Here the CDR3 reads CATSRDRGTGGFYGYTF. Written as DNA, the CDR3 is TGTGCCACCAGCAGAGATAGGGGGACAGGGGGATTCTATGGCTACACCTTC.

The chain links TRBV6-2 or TRBV6-3 to TRBJ2-4; possibly TRBD1 for D (7 bases). The CDR3 is 17 amino acids. V lost 2 bases and J lost 0, with 14 bases in between. The germline V gene has CDR1 MNHEY and CDR2 SVGEGT. CDR3 nucleotides: TGTGCCAGCAGTTACGGAGGGACAGAATTAGCCAAAAACATTCAGTACTTC. This codes for CASSYGGTELAKNIQYF.

The chain is built from TRBV5-5 and TRBJ2-7; 7 positions agree with TRBD1. V was pared by 6 bases and J by 1 base, with 7 bases of the junction left unmatched. The CDR3 is made up of 14 amino acids. Germline CDR1 and CDR2: SGHKS and YYEKEE (reference sequence). The CDR3 region is CASNRQGSSYEQYF. The DNA for the CDR3 is TGTGCCAGCAACCGACAGGGCTCTTCCTACGAGCAGTACTTC.

The chain employs TRBV5-3 and TRBJ2-1, with 12 bases aligning to TRBD2. TRBV5-3 is an ORF, with its function uncertain. This CDR3 has 13 residues. Losses at the gene ends were 4 bases for V and 10 bases for J; bases not matched to a gene: 3. The chain's CDR3 is CARSPGTSGEQFF. The CDR3 DNA sequence: TGTGCCAGAAGCCCGGGGACTAGCGGGGAGCAGTTCTTC.

The chain links TRBV30 to TRBJ1-6, with D perhaps TRBD1 (6 bases). Germline CDR1 reads GTSNPN; CDR2 reads SVGIG (reference sequence). The V and J ends lost 4 bases and 0 bases respectively, with 16 bases between them. This CDR3 contains 17 residues. CDR3 in amino acids: CAWNRPGTSSYNSPLHF. CDR3 DNA: TGTGCCTGGAACCGCCCCGGGACAAGCTCCTATAATTCACCCCTCCACTTT.

The rearrangement links TRBV7-2 to TRBJ1-5; 7 bases line up with TRBD1. Unmatched junction bases numbered 7, after V lost 0 bases and J lost 11 bases. The V gene's germline CDR1 is SGHTA and CDR2 FQGNSA. The CDR3 has 14 amino acids. CDR3 loop: CASSLADRESAQHF. For the CDR3, the DNA is TGTGCCAGCAGCTTAGCAGACAGGGAGTCGGCCCAGCATTTT.